The next 27 T cell receptor beta chains were all read from a single sample in a study of T-cell reconstitution after alpha-beta-depleted transplantation in children. Preparation of the TCRbeta library used unique molecular identifiers. One entry per CDR3 protein, called by TCRdb with MiXCR from the PCR reads. The sample has about 610,000 distinct CDR3 sequences; 10% are singletons. This material consisted of PBMCs from the stem cell graft donor, taken from the stem cell graft. Receptor source: a human donor who donated a stem cell graft to a child with acute myeloid leukemia.

This clonotype was counted at least ten times. J is TRBJ2-2 and V is TRBV6-2 or TRBV6-3; 7 bases match TRBD2. Germline V gene lookup returns CDR1 MNHEY and CDR2 SVGEGT. The junction had 9 bases not matched to a gene; V was cut back by 0 bases and J by 2 bases. The CDR3 is 18 amino acids. This CDR3 reads CASSYSPGGGRNTGELFF. CDR3 bases: TGTGCCAGCAGTTACTCCCCCGGCGGCGGGAGAAACACCGGGGAGCTGTTTTTT.

This clonotype was seen only a few times. This chain joins TRBV5-1 and TRBJ2-1; D possibly corresponds to TRBD1 (5 bases). There are 16 residues in the CDR3. Germline CDR1 and CDR2: SGHRS and YFSETQ. Trimming removed 3 bases at V and 0 bases at J, with 13 bases between. The CDR3 here is CASSSHYGASYNEQFF. The DNA of the CDR3 is TGCGCCAGCAGCTCGCACTATGGGGCCTCCTACAATGAGCAGTTCTTC.

This clonotype showed up just a few times. The rearrangement links TRBV9 to TRBJ2-7; D may be TRBD1 (5 bases). Germline V lookup: CDR1 SGDLS, CDR2 YYNGEE. The CDR3 runs 14 residues. V gave up 2 bases and J gave up 1 base, with 10 bases separating them. In DNA form, the CDR3 reads TGTGCCAGCAGCGTTACAGCAGGGTCCTACGAGCAGTACTTC. It is translated as CASSVTAGSYEQYF.

This clonotype occurred many times. This chain uses TRBV20-1 with TRBJ1-5; D uncertain. Between the trimmed V and J ends, which lost 5 bases and 1 base, there was a span of 12 bases. CDR3 length: 14 residues. Germline-derived CDR1 and CDR2 are DFQATT and SNEGSKA (reference sequence). Here the CDR3 reads CSASRVVSNQPQHF. Here the CDR3 DNA reads TGCAGTGCTTCGAGGGTAGTAAGCAATCAGCCCCAGCATTTT.

This sequence joins TRBV7-9 and TRBJ2-3; 10 bases are shared with TRBD2. V was clipped by 5 bases and J by 4 bases; unmatched bases: 9. From germline, CDR1 is SEHNR and CDR2 FQNEAQ (reference sequence). The CDR3 runs to 16 residues. In DNA form, the CDR3 reads TGTGCCAGCAGCCCCGGCCCTAGCGGGAGTTCAGATACGCAGTATTTT. This encodes CASSPGPSGSSDTQYF.

This clonotype was detected only a few times. The chain employs TRBV20-1 and TRBJ2-7; D could derive from TRBD1 or TRBD2 (7 bases each). The ends were cut back, 0 bases at V and 5 bases at J, with 20 bases in the middle. The germline CDR1 and CDR2 sequences are DFQATT and SNEGSKA (reference sequence). The CDR3 is made up of 16 amino acids. The CDR3 protein is CSARDQAGRGRDEQYF. The CDR3 coding sequence is TGCAGTGCTAGAGATCAAGCAGGGAGGGGGCGGGACGAGCAGTACTTC.

This clonotype was seen more than once but under ten times. This rearrangement joins TRBV20-1 to TRBJ2-5, with TRBD1 identical over 9 bases. The germline gives CDR1 DFQATT, CDR2 SNEGSKA (reference sequence). This CDR3 is built from 11 residues. V lost 6 bases to trimming and J lost 7 bases; unmatched junction nucleotides: 3. The CDR3 DNA sequence: TGCAGTGCGCTACAGGGGGCGACCCAGTACTTC. Its translation is CSALQGATQYF.

Many counts were recorded for this clonotype. This chain links TRBV12-3 or TRBV12-4 with TRBJ1-1; D is ambiguous. The CDR3 extends over 14 amino acids. V lost 0 bases and J lost 7, with 12 bases in between. As DNA, the CDR3 is TGTGCCAGCAGTTTAGCCGCCGTACACATTGAAGCTTTCTTT. Translating gives CASSLAAVHIEAFF.

The chain uses TRBV12-3 or TRBV12-4 and TRBJ2-1; perhaps TRBD2 as D (6 bases). The V end lost 3 bases, the J end lost 9 bases, and 15 bases lay between the germline ends. CDR3 length: 14 amino acids. This CDR3 reads CASSLRDGGSEQFF. The CDR3 region has the DNA TGTGCCAGCAGTTTGCGGGACGGGGGAAGTGAGCAGTTCTTC.

This clonotype was seen repeatedly, ten times or more. The gene calls are TRBV29-1 and TRBJ2-1; a possible D gene is TRBD1 (6 bases). Germline V gene sequence: CDR1 SQVTM, CDR2 ANQGSEA. Trimming took 5 bases from V and 12 from J, leaving 17 bases between them. This CDR3 has 12 amino acids. The CDR3 here is CSVLRGSGMQFF. CDR3 in DNA: TGCAGCGTTCTAAGGGGGTCAGGGATGCAGTTCTTC.

This chain uses TRBV20-1 with TRBJ2-7; 9 bases are shared with TRBD2. Germline trimming cut 3 bases from V and 4 bases from J; bases unmatched to any gene: 4. Germline CDR1 DFQATT, CDR2 SNEGSKA (reference sequence). CDR3 size: 13 residues. CDR3 in DNA: TGCAGTGCTAGGGGTAGCGGGAGTTACGAGCAGTACTTC. It specifies CSARGSGSYEQYF.

This clonotype was seen repeatedly, ten times or more. The chain is built from TRBV24-1 and TRBJ2-1, with 7 positions matching TRBD2. The CDR3 totals 16 residues. With V trimmed by 4 bases and J by 9 bases, 14 bases remained unmatched. The germline CDR1 and CDR2 sequences are KGHDR and SFDVKD. DNA of the CDR3: TGTGCCACCAGTGACCGTGGACTAGTGGCGGAGGGTGAGCAGTTCTTC. This gives the protein CATSDRGLVAEGEQFF.

In its sample, this clonotype was seen a few times. The chain has TRBV4-2 and TRBJ2-1, with 8 bases that match TRBD2. Germline CDR1 and CDR2: LGHNA and YNFKEQ. V shed 0 bases, J shed 7 bases, and the junction held 5 bases outside the gene matches. This CDR3 has 15 residues. CDR3 sequence (DNA): TGTGCCAGCAGCCAAGACGGGGGGGACGGAAATGAGCAGTTCTTC. Translation: CASSQDGGDGNEQFF.

In its sample, this clonotype was seen many times. J is TRBJ2-3 and V is TRBV11-1, with D tentatively TRBD2 (6 bases). Germline V gene data show CDR1 as SGHAT and CDR2 as FQDESV (reference sequence). The V end was cut by 2 bases, the J end by 4 bases, with 13 bases between. The CDR3 runs to 15 residues. The CDR3 DNA follows: TGTGCCAGCAGCTTAACCCCCGGGGGAGCAGATACGCAGTATTTT. Amino acid sequence: CASSLTPGGADTQYF.

This clonotype was counted ten times or more. The V gene is TRBV6-2 or TRBV6-3, the J gene TRBJ1-1; D is undetermined. The CDR3 sequence is 11 residues long. Germline loops: CDR1 MNHEY, CDR2 SVGEGT. V gave up 8 bases and J gave up 2 bases, with 6 bases separating them. CDR3 sequence: CASGFNTEAFF. As DNA, the CDR3 is TGTGCCAGCGGTTTCAACACTGAAGCTTTCTTT.

The chain is built from TRBV6-1 and TRBJ2-7; TRBD1 might be the D (6 bases). V gave up 5 bases and J gave up 5 bases, with 13 bases separating them. The CDR3 extends over 13 amino acids. Germline V gives CDR1 MNHNS, CDR2 SASEGT. This CDR3 is CASSRWGQNEQYF. DNA for the CDR3: TGTGCCAGCAGTCGTTGGGGGCAAAACGAGCAGTACTTC.

This clonotype turned up a few times. The chain is built from TRBV5-1 and TRBJ2-7, with TRBD1 matching 10 bases. Germline loops: CDR1 SGHRS, CDR2 YFSETQ. The CDR3 is 15 residues long. V gave up 3 bases and J gave up 2 bases; unmatched junction bases: 5. CDR3 sequence reads: CASSWEGQGTYEQYF. The CDR3 DNA sequence: TGCGCCAGCAGCTGGGAGGGACAGGGGACCTACGAGCAGTACTTC.

This clonotype was observed at least ten times. This chain connects TRBV5-6 to TRBJ2-3; D possibly matches TRBD1 or TRBD2 (5 bases each). Deletions cut 4 bases from V and 0 bases from J, with 12 bases between. Per germline, CDR1 SGHDT and CDR2 YYEEEE. CDR3 length: 15 amino acids. CDR3 region: CASSTGTGSTDTQYF. As DNA, the CDR3 is TGTGCCAGCAGCACCGGGACGGGAAGCACAGATACGCAGTATTTT.

This rearrangement joins TRBV19 to TRBJ2-7; 11 bases are shared with TRBD1. CDR1 and CDR2 (germline): LNHDA, SQIVND (reference sequence). The CDR3 totals 15 residues. Germline trimming cut 8 bases from V and 3 bases from J; bases unmatched to any gene: 9. The chain's CDR3 is CASRKSGTGGYEQYF. The CDR3 DNA reads as TGTGCCAGTCGGAAGTCCGGGACAGGGGGCTACGAGCAGTACTTC.

The sample holds many counts of this clonotype. V usage is TRBV27 and J usage is TRBJ2-1; 11 bases align to TRBD2. The CDR3 consists of 18 residues. The V gene's germline CDR1 is MNHEY and CDR2 SMNVEV (reference sequence). The V gene end was trimmed by 8 bases and the J gene end by 5 bases; junction bases not matched to a gene: 17. The CDR3 DNA reads TGTGCCAGCTCTCTTTCTTTTGGACTAGCGGGCTGGAACAATGAGCAGTTCTTC. Amino acids: CASSLSFGLAGWNNEQFF.

The rearrangement links TRBV20-1 to TRBJ2-5, with 9 bases lining up with TRBD2. The CDR3 totals 15 residues. Germline V gives CDR1 DFQATT, CDR2 SNEGSKA (reference sequence). DNA of the CDR3: TGCAGAGTGACCTCCGCGGGACTAGCAGAGGAGACCCAGTACTTC. Encoded protein: CRVTSAGLAEETQYF.

This chain uses TRBV24-1 with TRBJ2-4, with D possibly being TRBD1 (6 bases). V was pared by 1 base and J by 2 bases, with 20 bases between. The CDR3 runs to 19 residues. The germline gives CDR1 KGHDR, CDR2 SFDVKD. The chain's CDR3 is CATSDFRSLPRGTKNIQYF. The CDR3 coding sequence is TGTGCCACCAGTGATTTTCGGTCTCTCCCAAGGGGGACCAAAAACATTCAGTACTTC.

This chain links TRBV28 with TRBJ2-1; 9 bases agree with TRBD2. Germline V gene sequence: CDR1 MDHEN, CDR2 SYDVKM. The CDR3 runs to 18 residues. J lost 8 bases, V lost 4 bases, and 18 bases had no gene match. CDR3 loop: CASSSSPLGGRALDEQFF. CDR3 DNA: TGTGCCAGCAGTTCAAGTCCCTTGGGCGGGAGGGCCCTGGATGAGCAGTTCTTC.

There are a few counts of this clonotype. The rearrangement uses TRBV7-2 and TRBJ1-2; 9 nucleotides agree with TRBD1. In germline, CDR1 is SGHTA, CDR2 FQGNSA. V was clipped by 6 bases and J by 2 bases; unmatched bases: 7. The CDR3 spans 15 residues. CDR3 coding DNA: TGTGCCAGCAGTCCCCGGGACAGGGTCAACTATGGCTACACCTTC. It encodes CASSPRDRVNYGYTF. The complete variable domain, with remaining parts taken from reference TRBV7-2 and TRBJ1-2, reads GAGVSQSPSNKVTEKGKDVELRCDPISGHTALYWYRQSLGQGLEFLIYFQGNSAPDKSGLPSDRFSAERTGGSVSTLTIQRTQQEDSAVYLCASSPRDRVNYGYTFGSGTRLTVV.

This clonotype was counted only a few times. J is TRBJ2-7 and V is TRBV27; TRBD2 aligns across 7 bases. Trimming took 6 bases from V and 3 from J; bases not matched to a gene: 8. The CDR3 extends over 14 amino acids. Per germline, CDR1 MNHEY and CDR2 SMNVEV (reference sequence). The CDR3 bases are TGTGCCAGCAGAGGCAGCGGGGTGATCTACGAGCAGTACTTC. It is translated as CASRGSGVIYEQYF.

The rearrangement links TRBV20-1 to TRBJ2-7; 7 nucleotides agree with TRBD2. Germline CDR1 DFQATT, CDR2 SNEGSKA (reference sequence). The CDR3 totals 16 residues. J was trimmed by 0 bases and V by 0 bases; bases with no gene match: 8. CDR3 protein: CSARDLRAGSSYEQYF. CDR3 nucleotides: TGCAGTGCTAGAGATCTCCGAGCGGGGAGCTCCTACGAGCAGTACTTC.

This clonotype turned up a few times. J is TRBJ2-1 and V is TRBV7-2; TRBD2 matches at 8 bases. Trimming cost V 0 bases and J 7 bases; bases outside gene matches: 2. The CDR3 is made up of 14 amino acids. Looked up from germline, CDR1 is SGHTA and CDR2 is FQGNSA. CDR3 coding DNA: TGTGCCAGCAGCTTAGCGCCTAGCGGGAATGAGCAGTTCTTC. It codes for CASSLAPSGNEQFF. Based on the CDR3 plus reference TRBV7-2 and TRBJ2-1, the full variable domain is GAGVSQSPSNKVTEKGKDVELRCDPISGHTALYWYRQSLGQGLEFLIYFQGNSAPDKSGLPSDRFSAERTGGSVSTLTIQRTQQEDSAVYLCASSLAPSGNEQFFGPGTRLTVL.